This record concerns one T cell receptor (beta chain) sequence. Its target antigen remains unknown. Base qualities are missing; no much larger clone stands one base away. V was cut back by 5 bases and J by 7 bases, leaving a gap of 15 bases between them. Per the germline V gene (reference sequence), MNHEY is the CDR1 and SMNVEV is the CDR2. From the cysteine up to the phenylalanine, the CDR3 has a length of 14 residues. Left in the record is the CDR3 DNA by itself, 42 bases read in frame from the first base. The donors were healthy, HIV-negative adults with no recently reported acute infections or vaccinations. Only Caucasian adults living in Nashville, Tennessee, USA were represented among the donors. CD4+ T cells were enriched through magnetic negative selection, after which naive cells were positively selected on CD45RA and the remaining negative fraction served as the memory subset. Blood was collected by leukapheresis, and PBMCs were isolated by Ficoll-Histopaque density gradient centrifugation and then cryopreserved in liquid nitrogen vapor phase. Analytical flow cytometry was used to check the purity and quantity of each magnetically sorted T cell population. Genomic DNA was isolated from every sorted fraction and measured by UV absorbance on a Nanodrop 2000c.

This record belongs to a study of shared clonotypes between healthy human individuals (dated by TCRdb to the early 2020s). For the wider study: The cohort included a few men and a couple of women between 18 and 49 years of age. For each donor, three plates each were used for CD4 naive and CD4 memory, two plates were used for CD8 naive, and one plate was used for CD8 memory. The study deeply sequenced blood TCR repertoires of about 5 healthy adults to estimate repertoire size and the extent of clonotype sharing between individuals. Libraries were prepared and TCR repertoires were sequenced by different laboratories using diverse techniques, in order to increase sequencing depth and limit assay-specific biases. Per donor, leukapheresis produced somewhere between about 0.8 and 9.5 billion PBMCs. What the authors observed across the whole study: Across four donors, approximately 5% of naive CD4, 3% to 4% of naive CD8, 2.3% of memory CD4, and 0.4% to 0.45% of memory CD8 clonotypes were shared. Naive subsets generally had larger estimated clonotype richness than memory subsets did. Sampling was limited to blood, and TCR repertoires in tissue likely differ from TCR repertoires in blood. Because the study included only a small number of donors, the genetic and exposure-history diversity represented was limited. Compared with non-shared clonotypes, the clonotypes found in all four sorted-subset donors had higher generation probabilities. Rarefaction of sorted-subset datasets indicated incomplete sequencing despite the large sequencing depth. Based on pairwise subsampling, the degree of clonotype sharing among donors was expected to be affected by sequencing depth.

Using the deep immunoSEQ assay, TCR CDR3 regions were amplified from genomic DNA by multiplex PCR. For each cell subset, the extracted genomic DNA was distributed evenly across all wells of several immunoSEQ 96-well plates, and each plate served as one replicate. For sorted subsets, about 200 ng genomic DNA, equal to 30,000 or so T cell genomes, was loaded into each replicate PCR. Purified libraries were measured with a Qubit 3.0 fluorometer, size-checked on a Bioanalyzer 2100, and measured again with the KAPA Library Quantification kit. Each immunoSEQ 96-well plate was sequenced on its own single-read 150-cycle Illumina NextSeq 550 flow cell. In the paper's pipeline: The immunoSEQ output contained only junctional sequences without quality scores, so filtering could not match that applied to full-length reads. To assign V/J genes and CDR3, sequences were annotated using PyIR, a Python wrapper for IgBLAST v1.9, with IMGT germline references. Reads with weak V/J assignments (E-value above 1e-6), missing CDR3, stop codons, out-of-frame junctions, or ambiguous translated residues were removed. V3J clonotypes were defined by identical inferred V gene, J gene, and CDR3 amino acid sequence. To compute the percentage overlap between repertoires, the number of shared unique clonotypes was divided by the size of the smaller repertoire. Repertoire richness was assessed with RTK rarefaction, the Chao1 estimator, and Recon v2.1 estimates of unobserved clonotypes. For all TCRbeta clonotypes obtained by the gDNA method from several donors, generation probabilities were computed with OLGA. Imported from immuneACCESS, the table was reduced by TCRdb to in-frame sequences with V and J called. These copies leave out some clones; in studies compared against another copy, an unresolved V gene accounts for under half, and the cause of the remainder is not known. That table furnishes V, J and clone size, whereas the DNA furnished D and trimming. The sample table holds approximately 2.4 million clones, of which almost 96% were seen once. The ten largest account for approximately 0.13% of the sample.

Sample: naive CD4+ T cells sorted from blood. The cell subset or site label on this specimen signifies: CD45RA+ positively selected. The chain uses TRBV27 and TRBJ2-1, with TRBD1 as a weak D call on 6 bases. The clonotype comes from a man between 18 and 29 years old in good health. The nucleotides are TGTGCCAGCAGTACGTCAGGACAGTTTAATGAGCAGTTCTTC. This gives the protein CASSTSGQFNEQFF.